The text below deals with one T cell receptor (beta chain). The data were obtained in a study of blood T cell repertoires in COVID-19. In the original processing: Cell counts per sample came from amplifying reference gene primers. Libraries were prepared by immunoSEQ multiplex PCR; TCRdb keeps only in-frame clonotypes and omits some of them. The DNA gave D and trimming, while V, J and clone size come from that table. The table shows some 230,000 clones, with 84% occurring only once. The germline V gene encodes CDR1 SGHTA and CDR2 FQGNSA. The trim removed 2 bases at V and 2 bases at J, leaving 7 bases unmatched. The CDR3 consists of 16 residues.

The chain couples TRBV7-2 to TRBJ2-5, with 8 bases fitting TRBD2. Sequenced material: peripheral blood. The TCR was taken from an older woman with acute or convalescent COVID-19. CDR3 amino acids: CASSLSRGGPQETQYF. The CDR3 DNA sequence: TGTGCCAGCAGCTTATCACGGGGGGGGCCGCAAGAGACCCAGTACTTC.